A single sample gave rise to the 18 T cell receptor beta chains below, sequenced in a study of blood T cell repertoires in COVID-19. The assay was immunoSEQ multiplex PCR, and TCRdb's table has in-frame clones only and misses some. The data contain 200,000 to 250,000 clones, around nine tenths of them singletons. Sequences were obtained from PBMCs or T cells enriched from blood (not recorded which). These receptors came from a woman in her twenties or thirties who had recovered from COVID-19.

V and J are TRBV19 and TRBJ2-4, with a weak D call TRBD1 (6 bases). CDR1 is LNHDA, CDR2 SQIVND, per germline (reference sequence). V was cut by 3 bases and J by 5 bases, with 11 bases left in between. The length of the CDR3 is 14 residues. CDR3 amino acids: CASSMSGAQNIQYF. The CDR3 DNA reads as TGTGCCAGTAGTATGTCAGGGGCTCAAAACATTCAGTACTTC.

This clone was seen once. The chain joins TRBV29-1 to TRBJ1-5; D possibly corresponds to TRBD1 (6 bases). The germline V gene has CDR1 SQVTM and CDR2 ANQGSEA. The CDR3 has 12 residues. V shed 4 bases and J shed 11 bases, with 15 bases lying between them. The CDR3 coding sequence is TGCAGCGTTGGATCTGGCGAGGGGGCCCAGCATTTT. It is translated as CSVGSGEGAQHF. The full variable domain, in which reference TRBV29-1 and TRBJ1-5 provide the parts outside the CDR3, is SAVISQKPSRDICQRGTSLTIQCQVDSQVTMMFWYRQQPGQSLTLIATANQGSEATYESGFVIDKFPISRPNLTFSTLTVSNMSPEDSSIYLCSVGSGEGAQHFGDGTRLSIL.

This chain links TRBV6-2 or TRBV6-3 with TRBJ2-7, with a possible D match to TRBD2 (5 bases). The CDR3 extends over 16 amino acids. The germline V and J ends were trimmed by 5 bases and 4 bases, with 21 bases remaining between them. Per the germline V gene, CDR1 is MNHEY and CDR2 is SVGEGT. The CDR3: CASSTSSGGPIYEQYF. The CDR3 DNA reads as TGTGCCAGCAGTACCTCATCAGGAGGCCCAATTTACGAGCAGTACTTC.

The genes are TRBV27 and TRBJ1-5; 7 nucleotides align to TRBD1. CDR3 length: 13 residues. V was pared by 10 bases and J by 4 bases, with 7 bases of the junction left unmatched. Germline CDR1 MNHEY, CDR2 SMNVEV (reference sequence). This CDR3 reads CATGYRGNQPQHF. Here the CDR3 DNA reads TGTGCCACCGGATACAGGGGTAATCAGCCCCAGCATTTT.

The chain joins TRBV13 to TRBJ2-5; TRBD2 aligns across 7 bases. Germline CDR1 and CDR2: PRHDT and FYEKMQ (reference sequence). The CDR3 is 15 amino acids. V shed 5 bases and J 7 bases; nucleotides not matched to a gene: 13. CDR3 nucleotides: TGTGCCAGCAGCCCAGGTCTAGCGGCGACCCCGACCCAGTACTTC. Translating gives CASSPGLAATPTQYF.

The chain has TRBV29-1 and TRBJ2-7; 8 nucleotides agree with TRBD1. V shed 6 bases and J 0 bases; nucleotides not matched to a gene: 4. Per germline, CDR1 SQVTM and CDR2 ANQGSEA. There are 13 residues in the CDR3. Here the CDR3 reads CSVRTGISYEQYF. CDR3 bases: TGCAGCGTCAGGACAGGGATCTCCTACGAGCAGTACTTC.

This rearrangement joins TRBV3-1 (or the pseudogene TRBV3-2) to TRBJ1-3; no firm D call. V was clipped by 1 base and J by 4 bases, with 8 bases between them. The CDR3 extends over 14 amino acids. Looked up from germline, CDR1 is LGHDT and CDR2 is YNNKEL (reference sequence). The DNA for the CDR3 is TGTGCCAGCAGCCAAGTTTCTTCCGGAAACACCATATATTTT. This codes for CASSQVSSGNTIYF.

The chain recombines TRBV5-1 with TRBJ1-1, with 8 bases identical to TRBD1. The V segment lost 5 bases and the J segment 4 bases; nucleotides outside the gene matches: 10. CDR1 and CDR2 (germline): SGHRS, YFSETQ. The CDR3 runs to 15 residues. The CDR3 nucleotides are TGCGCCAGCAGAGAACGGACAGGGTATAGCACTGAAGCTTTCTTT. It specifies CASRERTGYSTEAFF.

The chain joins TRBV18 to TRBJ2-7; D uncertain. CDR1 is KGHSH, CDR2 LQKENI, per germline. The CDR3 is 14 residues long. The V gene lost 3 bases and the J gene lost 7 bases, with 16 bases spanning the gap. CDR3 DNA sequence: TGTGCCAGCTCACCCACCGAGAGCTCCCTGGAGCAGTACTTC. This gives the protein CASSPTESSLEQYF.

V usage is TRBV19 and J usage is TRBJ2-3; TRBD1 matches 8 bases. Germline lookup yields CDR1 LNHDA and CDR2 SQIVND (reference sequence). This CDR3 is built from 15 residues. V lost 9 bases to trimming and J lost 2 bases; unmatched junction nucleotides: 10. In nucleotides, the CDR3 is TGTGCCAGCGACAGGGGCCAGCTGATCACAGATACGCAGTATTTT. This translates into CASDRGQLITDTQYF.

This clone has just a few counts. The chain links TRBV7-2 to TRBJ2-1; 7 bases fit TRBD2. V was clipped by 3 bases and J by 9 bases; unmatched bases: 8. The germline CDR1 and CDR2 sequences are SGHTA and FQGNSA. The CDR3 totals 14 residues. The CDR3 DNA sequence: TGTGCCAGCAGCTTGGAGCGGGACGTAGGTGAGCAGTTCTTC. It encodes CASSLERDVGEQFF.

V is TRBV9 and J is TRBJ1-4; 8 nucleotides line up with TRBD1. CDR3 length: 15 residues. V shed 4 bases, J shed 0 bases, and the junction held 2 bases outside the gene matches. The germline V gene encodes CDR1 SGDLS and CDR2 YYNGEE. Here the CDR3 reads CASSSTGATNEKLFF. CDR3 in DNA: TGTGCCAGCAGCTCGACAGGGGCAACTAATGAAAAACTGTTTTTT.

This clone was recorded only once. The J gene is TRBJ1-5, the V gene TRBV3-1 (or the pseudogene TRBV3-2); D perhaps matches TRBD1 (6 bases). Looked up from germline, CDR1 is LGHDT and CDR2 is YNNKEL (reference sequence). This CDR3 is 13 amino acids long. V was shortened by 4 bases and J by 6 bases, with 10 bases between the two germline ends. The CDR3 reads CASSPDSRQPQHF. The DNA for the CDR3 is TGTGCCAGCAGCCCGGACAGTCGTCAGCCCCAGCATTTT.

The DNA for the CDR3 is TGTGCCAGCAGCCCACCGGTCTCTCGAGCCATCTATAGCAATCAGCCCCAGCATTTT. Protein sequence: CASSPPVSRAIYSNQPQHF. V gene TRBV7-2 combines with J gene TRBJ1-5; D gene ambiguous. Trimming took 5 bases from V and 0 from J, leaving 23 bases between them. Germline V gene lookup returns CDR1 SGHTA and CDR2 FQGNSA. This CDR3 spans 19 amino acids.

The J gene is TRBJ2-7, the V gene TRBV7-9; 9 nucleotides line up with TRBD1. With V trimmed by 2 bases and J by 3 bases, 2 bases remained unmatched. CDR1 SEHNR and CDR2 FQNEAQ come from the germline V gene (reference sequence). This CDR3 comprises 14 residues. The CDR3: CASSLRDRDYEQYF. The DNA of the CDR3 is TGTGCCAGCAGCTTACGGGACAGGGACTACGAGCAGTACTTC.

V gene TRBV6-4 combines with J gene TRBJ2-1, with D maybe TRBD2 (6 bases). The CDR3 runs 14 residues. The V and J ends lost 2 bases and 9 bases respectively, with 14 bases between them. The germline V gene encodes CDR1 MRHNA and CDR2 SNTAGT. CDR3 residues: CASSDNQLAPEQFF. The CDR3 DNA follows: TGTGCCAGCAGTGACAACCAACTAGCACCTGAGCAGTTCTTC.

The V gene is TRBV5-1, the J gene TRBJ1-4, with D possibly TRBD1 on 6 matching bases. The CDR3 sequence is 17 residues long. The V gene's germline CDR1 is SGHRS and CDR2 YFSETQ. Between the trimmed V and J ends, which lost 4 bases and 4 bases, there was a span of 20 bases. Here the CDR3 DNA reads TGCGCCAGCAGCAAGCAACAGGGACCAGGTGGTAATGAAAAACTGTTTTTT. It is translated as CASSKQQGPGGNEKLFF.

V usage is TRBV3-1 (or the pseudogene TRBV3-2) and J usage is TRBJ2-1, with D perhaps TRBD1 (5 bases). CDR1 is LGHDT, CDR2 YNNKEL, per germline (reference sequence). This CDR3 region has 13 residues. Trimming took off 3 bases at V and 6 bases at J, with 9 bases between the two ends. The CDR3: CASSHGRGNEQFF. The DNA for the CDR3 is TGTGCCAGCAGCCATGGAAGGGGCAATGAGCAGTTCTTC.